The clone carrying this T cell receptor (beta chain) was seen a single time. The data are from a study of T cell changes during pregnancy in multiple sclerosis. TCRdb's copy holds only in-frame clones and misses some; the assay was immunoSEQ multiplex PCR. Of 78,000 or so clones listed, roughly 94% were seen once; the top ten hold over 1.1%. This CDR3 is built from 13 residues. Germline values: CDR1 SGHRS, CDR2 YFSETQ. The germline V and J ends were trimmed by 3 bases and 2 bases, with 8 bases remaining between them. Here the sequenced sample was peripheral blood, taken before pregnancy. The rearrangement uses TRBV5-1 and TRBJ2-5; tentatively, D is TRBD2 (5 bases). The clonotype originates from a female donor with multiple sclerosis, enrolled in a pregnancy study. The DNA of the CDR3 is TGCGCCAGCAGCTCGCCGGGGCAAGAGACCCAGTACTTC. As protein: CASSSPGQETQYF.